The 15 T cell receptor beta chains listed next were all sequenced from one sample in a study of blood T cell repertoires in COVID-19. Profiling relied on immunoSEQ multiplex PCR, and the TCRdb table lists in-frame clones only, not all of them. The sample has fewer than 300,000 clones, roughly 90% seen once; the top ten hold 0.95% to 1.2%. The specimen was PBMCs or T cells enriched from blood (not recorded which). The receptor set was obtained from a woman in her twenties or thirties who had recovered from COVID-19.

This chain's CDR3 is CASSLTSSGSKHRTDTQYF. The DNA for the CDR3 is TGTGCCAGCAGCTTAACGTCTAGCGGGAGTAAACATAGGACAGATACGCAGTATTTT. The rearrangement links TRBV7-3 to TRBJ2-3, with 10 nucleotides matching TRBD2. V was pared by 0 bases and J by 3 bases, with 12 bases of the junction left unmatched. Germline CDR1 and CDR2: SGHTA and FQGTGA. CDR3 length: 19 amino acids.

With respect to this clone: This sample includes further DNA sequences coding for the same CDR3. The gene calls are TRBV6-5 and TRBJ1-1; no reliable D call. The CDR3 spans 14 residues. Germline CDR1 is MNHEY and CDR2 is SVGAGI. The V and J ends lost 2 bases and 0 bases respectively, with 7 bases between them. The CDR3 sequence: CASSYAGMNTEAFF. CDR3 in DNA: TGTGCCAGCAGTTACGCGGGAATGAACACTGAAGCTTTCTTT.

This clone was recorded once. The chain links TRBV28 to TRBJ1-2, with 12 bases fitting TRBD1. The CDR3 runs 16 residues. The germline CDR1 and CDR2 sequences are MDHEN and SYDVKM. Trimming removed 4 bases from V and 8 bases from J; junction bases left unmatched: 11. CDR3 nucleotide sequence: TGTGCCAGCAGTTCGACCCCGGGCGGGACAGGGGGCGGCTACACCTTC. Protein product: CASSSTPGGTGGGYTF.

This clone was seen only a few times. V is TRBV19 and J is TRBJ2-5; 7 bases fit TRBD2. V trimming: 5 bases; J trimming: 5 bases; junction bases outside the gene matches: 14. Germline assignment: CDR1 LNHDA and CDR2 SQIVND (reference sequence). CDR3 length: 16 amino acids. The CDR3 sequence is CASSPDLGLGGETQYF. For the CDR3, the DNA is TGTGCCAGTAGTCCGGACCTGGGACTGGGAGGGGAGACCCAGTACTTC.

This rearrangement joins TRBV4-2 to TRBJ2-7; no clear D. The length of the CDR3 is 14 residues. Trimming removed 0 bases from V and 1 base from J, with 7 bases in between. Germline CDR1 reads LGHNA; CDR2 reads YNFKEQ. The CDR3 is CASSQDGVSYEQYF. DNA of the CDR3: TGTGCCAGCAGCCAAGATGGAGTTTCCTACGAGCAGTACTTC.

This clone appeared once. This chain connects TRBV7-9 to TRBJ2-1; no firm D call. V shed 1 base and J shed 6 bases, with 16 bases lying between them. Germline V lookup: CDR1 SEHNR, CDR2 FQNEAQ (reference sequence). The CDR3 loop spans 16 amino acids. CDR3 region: CASSLVGQVVGNEQFF. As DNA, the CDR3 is TGTGCCAGCAGCTTAGTAGGTCAGGTAGTTGGCAATGAGCAGTTCTTC. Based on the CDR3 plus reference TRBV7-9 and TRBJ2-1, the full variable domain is DTGVSQNPRHKITKRGQNVTFRCDPISEHNRLYWYRQTLGQGPEFLTYFQNEAQLEKSRLLSDRFSAERPKGSFSTLEIQRTEQGDSAMYLCASSLVGQVVGNEQFFGPGTRLTVL.

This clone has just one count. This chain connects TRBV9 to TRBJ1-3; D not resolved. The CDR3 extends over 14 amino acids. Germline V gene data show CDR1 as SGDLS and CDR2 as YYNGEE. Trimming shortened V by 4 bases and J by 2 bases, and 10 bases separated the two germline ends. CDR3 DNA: TGTGCCAGCAGCCCGCGGATGGCTGGAAACACCATATATTTT. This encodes CASSPRMAGNTIYF.

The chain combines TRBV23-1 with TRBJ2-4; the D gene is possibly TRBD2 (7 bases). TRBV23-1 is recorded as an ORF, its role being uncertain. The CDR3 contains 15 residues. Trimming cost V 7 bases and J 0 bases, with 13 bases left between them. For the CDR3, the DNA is TGCGCCAGCACCCCAAGGGGGGGAGCCAAAAACATTCAGTACTTC. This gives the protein CASTPRGGAKNIQYF.

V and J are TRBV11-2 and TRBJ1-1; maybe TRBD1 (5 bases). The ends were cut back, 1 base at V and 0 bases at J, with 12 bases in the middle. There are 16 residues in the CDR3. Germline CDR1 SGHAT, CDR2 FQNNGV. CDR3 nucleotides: TGTGCCAGCAGCTTAGGGGGGGGGACGATGAACACTGAAGCTTTCTTT. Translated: CASSLGGGTMNTEAFF.

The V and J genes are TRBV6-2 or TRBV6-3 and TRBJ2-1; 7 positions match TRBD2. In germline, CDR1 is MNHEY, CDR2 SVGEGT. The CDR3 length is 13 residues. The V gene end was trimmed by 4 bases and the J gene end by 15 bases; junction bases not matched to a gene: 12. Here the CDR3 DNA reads TGTGCCAGCAGTTGGGCCTTTGGACTAGACAGGTTCTTC. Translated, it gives CASSWAFGLDRFF.

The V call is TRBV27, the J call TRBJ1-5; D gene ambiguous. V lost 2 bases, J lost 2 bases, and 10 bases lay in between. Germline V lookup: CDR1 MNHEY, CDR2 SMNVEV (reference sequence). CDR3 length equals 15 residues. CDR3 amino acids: CASSLTGFGNQPQHF. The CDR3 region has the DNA TGTGCCAGCAGTTTAACGGGTTTCGGCAATCAGCCCCAGCATTTT.

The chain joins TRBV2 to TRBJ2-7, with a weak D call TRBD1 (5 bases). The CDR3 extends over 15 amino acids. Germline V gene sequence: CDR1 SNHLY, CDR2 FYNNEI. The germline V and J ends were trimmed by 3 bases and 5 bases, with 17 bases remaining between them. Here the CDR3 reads CASSEAGPWSDEQYF. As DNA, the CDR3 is TGTGCCAGCAGTGAGGCAGGGCCATGGAGCGACGAGCAGTACTTC.

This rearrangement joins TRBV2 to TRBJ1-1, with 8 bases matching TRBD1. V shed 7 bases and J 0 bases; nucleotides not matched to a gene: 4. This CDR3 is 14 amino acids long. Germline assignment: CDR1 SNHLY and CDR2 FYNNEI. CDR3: CASNGQGMNTEAFF. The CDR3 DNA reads TGTGCCAGCAATGGACAGGGTATGAACACTGAAGCTTTCTTT. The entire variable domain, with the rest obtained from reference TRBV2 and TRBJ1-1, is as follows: EPEVTQTPSHQVTQMGQEVILRCVPISNHLYFYWYRQILGQKVEFLVSFYNNEISEKSEIFDDQFSVERPDGSNFTLKIRSTKLEDSAMYFCASNGQGMNTEAFFGQGTRLTVV.

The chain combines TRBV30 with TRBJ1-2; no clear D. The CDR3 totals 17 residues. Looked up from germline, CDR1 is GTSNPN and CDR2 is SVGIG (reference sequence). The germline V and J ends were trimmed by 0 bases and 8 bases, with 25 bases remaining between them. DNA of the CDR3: TGTGCCTGGAGTGTCGGAGGTATCACCCCTCCGAGGCGGGGCTACACCTTC. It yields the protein CAWSVGGITPPRRGYTF.

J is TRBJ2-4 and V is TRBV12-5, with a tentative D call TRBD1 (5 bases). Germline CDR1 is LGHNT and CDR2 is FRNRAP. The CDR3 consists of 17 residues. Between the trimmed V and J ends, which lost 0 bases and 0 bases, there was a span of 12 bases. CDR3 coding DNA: TGTGCTAGTGGTTTGGTAGAGACAGAACTAGCCAAAAACATTCAGTACTTC. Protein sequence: CASGLVETELAKNIQYF.